This T cell receptor (beta chain) was identified in a study of cytomegalovirus exposure and HLA in healthy donors. Looking at the study overall: The early release's HLA-typed donors yielded 65 million to 85 million unique TCRs. Ancestry clustering placed more than 80% of over 300 genotyped donors in the Caucasian-associated cluster. General observations from the study: In a later analysis, at a false discovery rate of 0.05, roughly 18,000 TCR beta sequences were associated with HLA alleles. A prior analysis recorded that most TCR beta V segments were productive about 90% or about 30% of the time.

About this clone itself: Its antigen remains unknown.

Primers for the PCR totalled 60 Vbeta and 13 Jbeta. The protocol was immunoSEQ multiplex PCR, while the TCRdb copy is restricted to in-frame clones and leaves out a portion. The sample comprises 110,000 or so clones, under 80% of which are singletons, and around 10% rests with the top ten. This CDR3 has 13 residues. V lost 3 bases and J lost 12; bases outside the gene matches: 9. Per germline, CDR1 GTSNPN and CDR2 SVGIG (reference sequence). The sample comprised PBMCs. The rearrangement joins TRBV30 to TRBJ1-5; 9 bases match TRBD1. The source of this sequence is a woman between 45 and 60 years old in good health and CMV-seropositive. This CDR3 is CAWRGTGSILQHF. DNA for the CDR3: TGTGCCTGGAGAGGGACAGGGAGTATTCTCCAGCATTTT.